A single sample gave rise to the 32 T cell receptor beta chains below, sequenced in a study of T cell responses to AZD1222 COVID-19 vaccine. The repertoire was sequenced with immunoSEQ multiplex PCR; TCRdb's copy has only in-frame clones and lacks some. Counted here are 150,000 or so clones, about nine tenths occurring once; the ten biggest clones make up around 3.8%. The sequencing used peripheral blood, collected 28 days after the second AZD1222 dose. The receptor set was obtained from an adult who received the AZD1222 COVID-19 vaccine.

Written as DNA, the CDR3 is TGTGCCAGCTCGGGCGGGAGGCTCTATAATTCACCCCTCCACTTT. It translates to CASSGGRLYNSPLHF. This chain uses TRBV6-5 with TRBJ1-6; D uncertain. Looked up from germline, CDR1 is MNHEY and CDR2 is SVGAGI. Trimming pared 8 bases from V and 3 bases from J, leaving 14 bases between. The CDR3 covers 15 residues.

The V gene is TRBV5-8, the J gene TRBJ2-1, with 7 bases matching TRBD2. Germline V lookup: CDR1 SGHTS, CDR2 YDEGEE. V trimming: 0 bases; J trimming: 2 bases; junction bases outside the gene matches: 2. The CDR3 consists of 15 residues. CDR3 residues: CASSLASGTYNEQFF. CDR3 nucleotides: TGTGCCAGCAGCTTGGCGAGCGGGACCTACAATGAGCAGTTCTTC.

The chain links TRBV29-1 to TRBJ2-7; 7 bases are shared with TRBD1. CDR1 SQVTM and CDR2 ANQGSEA come from the germline V gene. V was clipped by 3 bases and J by 1 base; unmatched bases: 6. The CDR3 sequence is 14 residues long. The DNA for the CDR3 is TGCAGCGTTGAGACCCCGGGACAGTCCTACGAGCAGTACTTC. Its translation: CSVETPGQSYEQYF.

This clone occurred once. The chain is built from TRBV2 and TRBJ2-1, with 7 bases lining up with TRBD2. Losses at the gene ends were 4 bases for V and 9 bases for J; bases not matched to a gene: 6. Germline V gene sequence: CDR1 SNHLY, CDR2 FYNNEI. The CDR3 length is 13 residues. The CDR3 DNA is TGTGCCAGCAGTGTCGTGACTAGCATTGAGCAGTTCTTC. Protein sequence: CASSVVTSIEQFF.

The V and J genes are TRBV6-1 and TRBJ1-2; D might be TRBD1 (6 bases). The CDR3 is made up of 16 amino acids. Trimming took 2 bases from V and 0 from J, leaving 13 bases between them. Germline assignment: CDR1 MNHNS and CDR2 SASEGT. The CDR3 protein is CASSEMRTASNYGYTF. As DNA, the CDR3 is TGTGCCAGCAGTGAAATGAGGACAGCATCTAACTATGGCTACACCTTC.

This clone has a single count. The rearrangement joins TRBV9 to TRBJ1-1; perhaps TRBD1 as D (6 bases). V lost 0 bases, J lost 4 bases, and 10 bases lay in between. The CDR3 extends over 14 amino acids. Germline assignment: CDR1 SGDLS and CDR2 YYNGEE. DNA for the CDR3: TGTGCCAGCAGCGTAGTGGGGGGGGCCACTGAAGCTTTCTTT. Protein: CASSVVGGATEAFF.

V is TRBV15 and J is TRBJ1-2; D is possibly TRBD1 (6 bases). The CDR3 runs 14 residues. V was pared by 0 bases and J by 4 bases, with 9 bases between. CDR1 and CDR2 from the germline V gene are LNHNV and YYDKDF (reference sequence). CDR3 region: CATSREQGPYGYTF. The CDR3 nucleotides read TGTGCCACCAGCAGAGAACAGGGCCCCTATGGCTACACCTTC. Full variable domain (remainder filled in from reference TRBV15 and TRBJ1-2): DAMVIQNPRYQVTQFGKPVTLSCSQTLNHNVMYWYQQKSSQAPKLLFHYYDKDFNNEADTPDNFQSRRPNTSFCFLDIRSPGLGDTAMYLCATSREQGPYGYTFGSGTRLTVV.

This clone was seen only once. This chain connects TRBV27 to TRBJ2-3, with D unresolved. This CDR3 is built from 11 residues. V dropped 2 bases and J dropped 9 bases, with 6 bases sitting between them. In germline, CDR1 is MNHEY, CDR2 SMNVEV (reference sequence). The CDR3 DNA follows: TGTGCCAGCAGTTTACAGAGCACGCAGTATTTT. Its protein product is CASSLQSTQYF.

J is TRBJ2-7 and V is TRBV15; D may be TRBD1 (6 bases). The CDR3 loop spans 14 amino acids. Germline V gene data show CDR1 as LNHNV and CDR2 as YYDKDF (reference sequence). V shed 1 base and J shed 6 bases, with 13 bases lying between them. CDR3 in DNA: TGTGCCACCAGCAGAGGGGCCCCCAGGGGCGAGCAGTACTTC. This codes for CATSRGAPRGEQYF.

V is TRBV3-1 (or the pseudogene TRBV3-2) and J is TRBJ2-1; TRBD2 matches 10 bases. Unmatched junction bases numbered 1, after V lost 0 bases and J lost 8 bases. Looked up from germline, CDR1 is LGHDT and CDR2 is YNNKEL (reference sequence). This CDR3 is 14 amino acids long. In DNA, the CDR3 is TGTGCCAGCAGCCAAGAAGCGGGGGGGGATGAGCAGTTCTTC. Translated: CASSQEAGGDEQFF.

This clone was seen only once. This chain links TRBV12-3 or TRBV12-4 with TRBJ1-2; D uncertain. The CDR3 covers 13 residues. V was shortened by 1 base and J by 4 bases, with 7 bases between the two germline ends. The CDR3 loop is CASSLEQLYGYTF. DNA for the CDR3: TGTGCCAGCAGTTTAGAACAGCTCTATGGCTACACCTTC.

V usage is TRBV29-1 and J usage is TRBJ1-4; D is unclear. V lost 1 base, J lost 5 bases, and 5 bases lay in between. This CDR3 is 12 amino acids long. Per the germline V gene, CDR1 is SQVTM and CDR2 is ANQGSEA. The CDR3 nucleotides are TGCAGCGTTGAAGTGGGGAATGAAAAACTGTTTTTT. Protein sequence: CSVEVGNEKLFF. Drawing the rest from reference TRBV29-1 and TRBJ1-4, the complete variable domain is SAVISQKPSRDICQRGTSLTIQCQVDSQVTMMFWYRQQPGQSLTLIATANQGSEATYESGFVIDKFPISRPNLTFSTLTVSNMSPEDSSIYLCSVEVGNEKLFFGSGTQLSVL.

CDR3 sequence: CASSIGAIDQPQHF. The CDR3 DNA reads as TGTGCCAGTAGTATAGGAGCAATTGATCAGCCCCAGCATTTT. This chain connects TRBV19 to TRBJ1-5; no reliable D call. This CDR3 has 14 residues. Trimming shortened V by 1 base and J by 5 bases, and 9 bases separated the two germline ends. Germline V lookup: CDR1 LNHDA, CDR2 SQIVND (reference sequence).

The genes are TRBV19 and TRBJ1-3; tentatively, D is TRBD1 (6 bases). V dropped 9 bases and J dropped 0 bases, with 12 bases sitting between them. The CDR3 has 14 amino acids. Germline V gene data show CDR1 as LNHDA and CDR2 as SQIVND (reference sequence). CDR3 residues: CASTTGSSGNTIYF. The DNA of the CDR3 is TGTGCCAGCACAACAGGGAGCTCTGGAAACACCATATATTTT.

The rearrangement uses TRBV25-1 and TRBJ1-4; D is unclear. V lost 2 bases and J lost 7, with 11 bases in between. This CDR3 has 14 residues. CDR1 and CDR2 (germline): MGHDK, SYGVNS. DNA for the CDR3: TGTGCCAGCAGTGAAGCCAGTCTACTTGAAAAACTGTTTTTT. Its protein is CASSEASLLEKLFF. The whole variable domain, remainder taken from reference TRBV25-1 and TRBJ1-4, is EADIYQTPRYLVIGTGKKITLECSQTMGHDKMYWYQQDPGMELHLIHYSYGVNSTEKGDLSSESTVSRIRTEHFPLTLESARPSHTSQYLCASSEASLLEKLFFGSGTQLSVL.

The V gene is TRBV2, the J gene TRBJ2-7; D remains unclear. V was clipped by 5 bases and J by 1 base, with 12 bases between them. The germline V gene has CDR1 SNHLY and CDR2 FYNNEI. The CDR3 loop spans 14 amino acids. The CDR3 region has the DNA TGTGCCAGCAGTCACCCGGCTCGTTCCTACGAGCAGTACTTC. Protein: CASSHPARSYEQYF.

This clone was detected only once. The rearrangement links TRBV6-4 to TRBJ2-1, with TRBD2 identical over 10 bases. The CDR3 is made up of 16 amino acids. Trimming took 3 bases from V and 2 from J; bases not matched to a gene: 4. CDR1 is MRHNA, CDR2 SNTAGT, per germline. This CDR3 reads CASSDRAGGPYNEQFF. Here the CDR3 DNA reads TGTGCCAGCAGTGATCGAGCGGGGGGGCCCTACAATGAGCAGTTCTTC.

A single count supports this clone. The gene calls are TRBV5-4 and TRBJ2-2; D is undetermined. The CDR3 extends over 14 amino acids. Deletions cut 3 bases from V and 4 bases from J, with 10 bases between. Germline CDR1 SGHNT, CDR2 YYREEE (reference sequence). The CDR3 bases are TGTGCCAGCAGCTCCAGAACGGGCACCGGGGAGCTGTTTTTT. It codes for CASSSRTGTGELFF. The complete variable domain, with remaining parts taken from reference TRBV5-4 and TRBJ2-2, reads ETGVTQSPTHLIKTRGQQVTLRCSSQSGHNTVSWYQQALGQGPQFIFQYYREEENGRGNFPPRFSGLQFPNYSSELNVNALELDDSALYLCASSSRTGTGELFFGEGSRLTVL.

The chain joins TRBV2 to TRBJ1-2, with a weak D call TRBD1 (5 bases). V lost 1 base and J lost 4, with 10 bases in between. This CDR3 spans 14 amino acids. Germline values: CDR1 SNHLY, CDR2 FYNNEI. CDR3 residues: CASSEEAGPYGYTF. The CDR3, as DNA: TGTGCCAGCAGTGAAGAGGCAGGGCCCTATGGCTACACCTTC.

The V and J genes are TRBV7-3 and TRBJ2-3, with a weak D call TRBD2 (7 bases). Trimming left V 5 bases short and J 4 bases short, with 19 bases between. CDR1 is SGHTA, CDR2 FQGTGA, per germline. The CDR3 has 16 residues. CDR3 sequence (DNA): TGTGCCAGCAGCACCCAGACAGGACTAGAGGCAGATACGCAGTATTTT. It is translated as CASSTQTGLEADTQYF.

The J gene is TRBJ2-3, the V gene TRBV9; D is ambiguous. The V and J ends lost 2 bases and 8 bases respectively, with 15 bases between them. CDR1 is SGDLS, CDR2 YYNGEE, per germline. This CDR3 region has 14 residues. In nucleotides, the CDR3 is TGTGCCAGCAGCGTCGGGCTCCCTTTGGGTACGCAGTATTTT. This encodes CASSVGLPLGTQYF.

This chain joins TRBV30 and TRBJ1-4; TRBD1 agrees at 7 bases. Germline V gene sequence: CDR1 GTSNPN, CDR2 SVGIG (reference sequence). This CDR3 spans 15 amino acids. V shed 6 bases and J 5 bases; nucleotides not matched to a gene: 12. CDR3 nucleotides: TGTGCCTGTAAAAACCGGGACAGCGAAAATGAAAAACTGTTTTTT. Residues: CACKNRDSENEKLFF.

This CDR3 reads CASSVDRGEEKLFF. The DNA for the CDR3 is TGTGCCAGCAGCGTGGACAGGGGAGAAGAAAAACTGTTTTTT. The J gene is TRBJ1-4, the V gene TRBV9; TRBD1 matches 9 bases. Germline CDR1 and CDR2: SGDLS and YYNGEE. The CDR3 spans 14 residues. V shed 2 bases and J 8 bases; nucleotides not matched to a gene: 4.

DNA of the CDR3: TGTGCCAGCAGTCCCCCTCAGGGCGGGAACACTGAAGCTTTCTTT. Protein product: CASSPPQGGNTEAFF. The V and J genes are TRBV28 and TRBJ1-1, with a weak D call TRBD1 (5 bases). The germline V gene has CDR1 MDHEN and CDR2 SYDVKM. The CDR3 runs to 15 residues. Trimming cost V 5 bases and J 1 base, with 14 bases left between them. Full variable domain (missing parts from reference TRBV28 and TRBJ1-1): DVKVTQSSRYLVKRTGEKVFLECVQDMDHENMFWYRQDPGLGLRLIYFSYDVKMKEKGDIPEGYSVSREKKERFSLILESASTNQTSMYLCASSPPQGGNTEAFFGQGTRLTVV.

This chain uses TRBV19 with TRBJ2-5, with D tentatively TRBD1 (6 bases). There are 15 residues in the CDR3. Trimming removed 5 bases from V and 5 bases from J, with 18 bases in between. The germline CDR1 and CDR2 sequences are LNHDA and SQIVND (reference sequence). The DNA for the CDR3 is TGTGCCAGTAGTTCCGAATCACAGGGATCCGAGACCCAGTACTTC. This encodes CASSSESQGSETQYF.

This CDR3 reads CASSLSAGGRTEAFF. The CDR3 DNA reads as TGTGCCAGCAGTTTATCAGCCGGGGGCCGCACTGAAGCTTTCTTT. The chain employs TRBV27 and TRBJ1-1; D is perhaps TRBD1 (6 bases). V was trimmed by 0 bases and J by 4 bases, leaving 12 bases between them. The CDR3 is made up of 15 amino acids. Per the germline V gene, CDR1 is MNHEY and CDR2 is SMNVEV (reference sequence).

V gene TRBV7-2 combines with J gene TRBJ1-4; the D is unclear. The length of the CDR3 is 14 residues. Trimming cost V 2 bases and J 0 bases, with 4 bases left between them. CDR1 is SGHTA, CDR2 FQGNSA, per germline. CDR3 bases: TGTGCCAGCAGCTTACAAGCAACTAATGAAAAACTGTTTTTT. Translation: CASSLQATNEKLFF.

The chain recombines TRBV4-3 with TRBJ2-7; 9 bases match TRBD1. Losses at the gene ends were 8 bases for V and 3 bases for J; bases not matched to a gene: 8. Germline-derived CDR1 and CDR2 are LGHNA and YSLEER. The CDR3 runs 14 residues. CDR3 DNA: TGCGCCAGCTCTAGATCGACAGGGGGCTACGAGCAGTACTTC. Translation: CASSRSTGGYEQYF.

The V and J genes are TRBV3-1 (or the pseudogene TRBV3-2) and TRBJ2-1; TRBD2 aligns across 8 bases. The CDR3 extends over 19 amino acids. Germline lookup yields CDR1 LGHDT and CDR2 YNNKEL (reference sequence). The junction had 17 bases not matched to a gene; V was cut back by 0 bases and J by 7 bases. CDR3 residues: CASSQDQAGVGWMGNEQFF. For the CDR3, the DNA is TGTGCCAGCAGCCAAGATCAAGCGGGAGTGGGCTGGATGGGGAATGAGCAGTTCTTC.

This chain joins TRBV6-5 and TRBJ1-1, with D maybe TRBD1 (5 bases). CDR1 is MNHEY, CDR2 SVGAGI, per germline. V was trimmed by 7 bases and J by 8 bases, leaving 20 bases between them. This CDR3 has 14 residues. The CDR3 nucleotides are TGTGCCAGCACCAGAACCGGGGCTTGGCGAGAAGCTTTCTTT. This encodes CASTRTGAWREAFF.

The chain joins TRBV9 to TRBJ2-3; no firm D call. Trimming stripped 3 bases from V and 3 bases from J, with 8 bases between. Per germline, CDR1 SGDLS and CDR2 YYNGEE. The CDR3 contains 13 residues. CDR3 protein: CASSATGTDTQYF. CDR3 DNA: TGTGCCAGCAGCGCAACTGGGACAGATACGCAGTATTTT.

The V gene is TRBV6-5, the J gene TRBJ1-3; maybe TRBD1 (5 bases). There are 15 residues in the CDR3. CDR1 MNHEY and CDR2 SVGAGI come from the germline V gene. The V gene lost 6 bases and the J gene lost 0 bases, with 12 bases spanning the gap. CDR3 DNA: TGTGCCAGCAGCAGGGACCCGAGCTCTGGAAACACCATATATTTT. Its translation is CASSRDPSSGNTIYF.